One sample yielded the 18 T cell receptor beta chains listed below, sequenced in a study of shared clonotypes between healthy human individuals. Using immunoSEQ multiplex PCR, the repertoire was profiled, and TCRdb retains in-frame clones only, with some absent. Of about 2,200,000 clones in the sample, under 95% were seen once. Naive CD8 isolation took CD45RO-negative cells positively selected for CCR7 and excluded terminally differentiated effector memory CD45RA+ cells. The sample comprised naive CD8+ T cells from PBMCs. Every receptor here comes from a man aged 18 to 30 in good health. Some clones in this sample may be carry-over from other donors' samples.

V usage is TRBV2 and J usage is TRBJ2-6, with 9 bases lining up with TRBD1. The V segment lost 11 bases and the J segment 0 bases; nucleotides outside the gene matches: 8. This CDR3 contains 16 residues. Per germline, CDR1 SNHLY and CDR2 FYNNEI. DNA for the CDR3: TGTGCCGCCGGGACAGGGATAAACTCTGGGGCCAACGTCCTGACTTTC. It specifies CAAGTGINSGANVLTF. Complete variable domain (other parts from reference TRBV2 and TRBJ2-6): EPEVTQTPSHQVTQMGQEVILRCVPISNHLYFYWYRQILGQKVEFLVSFYNNEISEKSEIFDDQFSVERPDGSNFTLKIRSTKLEDSAMYFCAAGTGINSGANVLTFGAGSRLTVL.

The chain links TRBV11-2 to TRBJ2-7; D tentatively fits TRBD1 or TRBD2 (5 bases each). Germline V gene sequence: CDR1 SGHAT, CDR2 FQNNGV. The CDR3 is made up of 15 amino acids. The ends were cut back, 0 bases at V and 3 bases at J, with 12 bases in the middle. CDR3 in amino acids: CASSLEWGSDYEQYF. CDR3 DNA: TGTGCCAGCAGCTTAGAATGGGGGTCGGACTACGAGCAGTACTTC.

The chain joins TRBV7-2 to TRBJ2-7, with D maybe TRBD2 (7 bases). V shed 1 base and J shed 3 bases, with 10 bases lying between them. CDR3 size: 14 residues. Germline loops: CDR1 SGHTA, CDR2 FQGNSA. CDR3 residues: CASSLVRGGYEQYF. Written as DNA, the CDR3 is TGTGCCAGCAGCTTAGTGAGGGGGGGCTACGAGCAGTACTTC.

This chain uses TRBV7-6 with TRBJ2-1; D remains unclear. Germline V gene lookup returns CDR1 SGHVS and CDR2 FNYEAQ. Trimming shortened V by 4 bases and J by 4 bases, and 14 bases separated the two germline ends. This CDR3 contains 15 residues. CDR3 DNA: TGTGCCAGCAGCTCGTCCCCTTCATCGTACAATGAGCAGTTCTTC. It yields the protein CASSSSPSSYNEQFF.

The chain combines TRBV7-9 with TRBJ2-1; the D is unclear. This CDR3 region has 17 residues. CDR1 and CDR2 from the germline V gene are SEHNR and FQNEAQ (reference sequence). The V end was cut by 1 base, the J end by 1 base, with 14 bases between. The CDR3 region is CASSLGPRGTSYNEQFF. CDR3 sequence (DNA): TGTGCCAGCAGCTTAGGTCCGCGCGGCACTTCCTACAATGAGCAGTTCTTC.

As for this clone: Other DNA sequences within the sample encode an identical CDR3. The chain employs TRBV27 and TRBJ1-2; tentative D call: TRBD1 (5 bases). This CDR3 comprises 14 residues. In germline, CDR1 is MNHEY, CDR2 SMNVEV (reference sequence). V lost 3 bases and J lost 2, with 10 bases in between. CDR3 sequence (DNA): TGTGCCAGCAGTTTGGGGGGTTCCAACTATGGCTACACCTTC. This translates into CASSLGGSNYGYTF.

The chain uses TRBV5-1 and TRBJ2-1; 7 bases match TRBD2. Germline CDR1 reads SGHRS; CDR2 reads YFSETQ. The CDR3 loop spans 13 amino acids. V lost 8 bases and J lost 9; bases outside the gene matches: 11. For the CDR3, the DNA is TGCGCCAGGTCGCGGCGGGAGTTGGCTGAGCAGTTCTTC. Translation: CARSRRELAEQFF.

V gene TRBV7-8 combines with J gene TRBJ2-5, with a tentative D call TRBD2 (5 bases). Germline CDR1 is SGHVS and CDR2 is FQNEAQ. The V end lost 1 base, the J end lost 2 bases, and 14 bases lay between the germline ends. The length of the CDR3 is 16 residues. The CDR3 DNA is TGTGCCAGCAGCTTAGTAGATGCGGCGGGTCAAGAGACCCAGTACTTC. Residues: CASSLVDAAGQETQYF.

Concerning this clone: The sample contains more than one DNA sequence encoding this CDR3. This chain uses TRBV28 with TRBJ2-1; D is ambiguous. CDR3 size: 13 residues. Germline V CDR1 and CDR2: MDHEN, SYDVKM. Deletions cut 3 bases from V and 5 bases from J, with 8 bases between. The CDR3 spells CASSFRGHNEQFF. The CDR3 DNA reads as TGTGCCAGCAGTTTTCGCGGTCACAATGAGCAGTTCTTC.

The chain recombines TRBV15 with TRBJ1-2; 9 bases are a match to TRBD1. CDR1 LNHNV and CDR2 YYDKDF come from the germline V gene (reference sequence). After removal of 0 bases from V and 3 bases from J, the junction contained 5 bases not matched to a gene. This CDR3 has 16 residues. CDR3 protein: CATSRDGTGFDYGYTF. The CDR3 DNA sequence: TGTGCCACCAGCAGAGACGGGACAGGGTTTGACTATGGCTACACCTTC. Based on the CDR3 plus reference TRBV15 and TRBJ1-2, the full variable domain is DAMVIQNPRYQVTQFGKPVTLSCSQTLNHNVMYWYQQKSSQAPKLLFHYYDKDFNNEADTPDNFQSRRPNTSFCFLDIRSPGLGDTAMYLCATSRDGTGFDYGYTFGSGTRLTVV.

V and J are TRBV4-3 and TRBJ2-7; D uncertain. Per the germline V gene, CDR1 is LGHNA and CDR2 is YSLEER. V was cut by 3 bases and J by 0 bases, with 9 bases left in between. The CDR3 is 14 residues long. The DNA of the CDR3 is TGCGCCAGCAGCCAGGGATTACTCTCCTACGAGCAGTACTTC. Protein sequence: CASSQGLLSYEQYF.

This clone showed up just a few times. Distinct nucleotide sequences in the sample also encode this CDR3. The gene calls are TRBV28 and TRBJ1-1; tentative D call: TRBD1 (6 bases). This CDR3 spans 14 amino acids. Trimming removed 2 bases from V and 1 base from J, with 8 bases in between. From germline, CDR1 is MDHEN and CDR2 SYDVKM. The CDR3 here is CASSLRTANTEAFF. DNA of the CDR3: TGTGCCAGCAGTTTAAGGACAGCGAACACTGAAGCTTTCTTT.

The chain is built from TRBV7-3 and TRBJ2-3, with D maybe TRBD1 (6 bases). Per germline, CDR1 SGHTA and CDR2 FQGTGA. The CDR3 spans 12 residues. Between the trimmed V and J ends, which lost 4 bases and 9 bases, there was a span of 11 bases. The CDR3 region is CASSSLGGTQYF. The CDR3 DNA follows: TGTGCCAGCAGCTCCCTAGGGGGAACGCAGTATTTT.

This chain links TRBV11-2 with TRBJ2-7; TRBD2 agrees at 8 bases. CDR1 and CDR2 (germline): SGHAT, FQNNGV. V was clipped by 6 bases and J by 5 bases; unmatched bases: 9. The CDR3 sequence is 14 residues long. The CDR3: CASRSRGGRNEQYF. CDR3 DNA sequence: TGTGCCAGCAGGTCTCGGGGGGGCAGAAACGAGCAGTACTTC.

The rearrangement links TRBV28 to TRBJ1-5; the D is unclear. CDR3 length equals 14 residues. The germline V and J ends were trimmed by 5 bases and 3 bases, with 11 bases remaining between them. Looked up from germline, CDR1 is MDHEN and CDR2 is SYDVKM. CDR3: CASSPRTANQPQHF. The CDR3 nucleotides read TGTGCCAGCAGTCCACGTACAGCCAATCAGCCCCAGCATTTT.

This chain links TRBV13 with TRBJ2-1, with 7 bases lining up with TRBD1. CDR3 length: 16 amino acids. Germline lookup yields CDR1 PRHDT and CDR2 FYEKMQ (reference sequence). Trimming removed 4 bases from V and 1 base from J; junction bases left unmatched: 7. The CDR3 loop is CASSSPTGRSYNEQFF. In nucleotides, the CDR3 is TGTGCCAGCAGCTCGCCGACAGGGCGATCCTACAATGAGCAGTTCTTC.

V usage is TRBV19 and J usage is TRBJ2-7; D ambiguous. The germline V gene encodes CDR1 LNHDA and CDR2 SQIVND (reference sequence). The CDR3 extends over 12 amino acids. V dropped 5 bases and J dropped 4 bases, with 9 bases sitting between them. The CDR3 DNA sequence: TGTGCCAGTAGTGATCTAGGGTACGAGCAGTACTTC. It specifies CASSDLGYEQYF.

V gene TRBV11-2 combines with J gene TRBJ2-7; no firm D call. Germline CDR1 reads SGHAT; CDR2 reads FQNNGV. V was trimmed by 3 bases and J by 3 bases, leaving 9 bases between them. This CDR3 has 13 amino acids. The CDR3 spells CASSLGSIYEQYF. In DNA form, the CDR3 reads TGTGCCAGCAGCTTGGGCAGTATCTACGAGCAGTACTTC.